The 31 T cell receptor beta chains given below trace back to one sample, sequenced in a study of OX40 agonist ivuxolimab in advanced cancers. The repertoire was sequenced with immunoSEQ multiplex PCR; TCRdb's copy has only in-frame clones and lacks some. Of tens of thousands of clones listed, around 77% are singletons. The specimen was CD4+ or CD8+ T cells sorted from blood, collected in a trial of the OX40 agonist ivuxolimab. These receptors originate from an adult with an advanced solid tumor such as melanoma, head and neck, liver or kidney cancer.

The chain recombines TRBV6-6 with TRBJ2-1, with TRBD2 identical over 7 bases. Trimming took 4 bases from V and 4 from J; bases not matched to a gene: 7. CDR1 is MNHNY, CDR2 SVGAGI, per germline (reference sequence). The CDR3 extends over 15 amino acids. The CDR3 DNA is TGTGCCAGCAGTTTGGGTGGGAGGGAGTACAATGAGCAGTTCTTC. Translated: CASSLGGREYNEQFF.

The chain is built from TRBV5-6 and TRBJ1-2; D might be TRBD1 (5 bases). The CDR3 runs 19 residues. The germline V gene encodes CDR1 SGHDT and CDR2 YYEEEE. The V end lost 0 bases, the J end lost 5 bases, and 26 bases lay between the germline ends. The CDR3 region is CASSLGGTSQTRRLYGYTF. CDR3 sequence (DNA): TGTGCCAGCAGCTTGGGTGGGACGTCTCAAACCCGGAGGTTGTATGGCTACACCTTC.

The chain combines TRBV11-2 with TRBJ1-2; 9 nucleotides align to TRBD1. The CDR3 totals 13 residues. V was clipped by 3 bases and J by 8 bases; unmatched bases: 4. Germline V gene lookup returns CDR1 SGHAT and CDR2 FQNNGV. CDR3 DNA: TGTGCCAGCAGCTTTGGACAGGGGCAGGGCTACACCTTC. Translation gives CASSFGQGQGYTF.

The CDR3 is CASNLRQGRETQYF. Here the CDR3 DNA reads TGTGCCAGCAATTTAAGGCAGGGTCGGGAGACCCAGTACTTC. The chain carries TRBV7-8 and TRBJ2-5; possible D gene TRBD1, 5 bases. The V gene lost 7 bases and the J gene lost 5 bases, with 17 bases spanning the gap. CDR1 is SGHVS and CDR2 is FQNEAQ in the germline V gene. The CDR3 totals 14 residues.

By sample fraction, this clone is medium-sized. The chain carries TRBV7-9 and TRBJ1-1; possible D gene TRBD1, 5 bases. Germline values: CDR1 SEHNR, CDR2 FQNEAQ (reference sequence). The V end was cut by 3 bases, the J end by 1 base, with 9 bases between. The CDR3 consists of 14 residues. The CDR3 loop reads CASSLAGKNTEAFF. The CDR3 DNA follows: TGTGCCAGCAGCTTGGCAGGGAAGAACACTGAAGCTTTCTTT. The full variable domain, with the rest looked up from reference TRBV7-9 and TRBJ1-1, is DTGVSQNPRHKITKRGQNVTFRCDPISEHNRLYWYRQTLGQGPEFLTYFQNEAQLEKSRLLSDRFSAERPKGSFSTLEIQRTEQGDSAMYLCASSLAGKNTEAFFGQGTRLTVV.

This clone was found a few times. The chain couples TRBV28 to TRBJ1-3; D might be TRBD1 (6 bases). V was cut by 4 bases and J by 3 bases, with 16 bases left in between. This CDR3 is built from 16 residues. From germline, CDR1 is MDHEN and CDR2 SYDVKM. The CDR3 loop is CASSSGQKLLGNTIYF. CDR3 bases: TGTGCCAGCAGTTCAGGACAGAAGTTGCTTGGAAACACCATATATTTT.

The V call is TRBV6-5, the J call TRBJ2-1, with TRBD1 identical over 9 bases. The CDR3 length is 14 residues. V was pared by 0 bases and J by 9 bases, with 3 bases of the junction left unmatched. Germline V CDR1 and CDR2: MNHEY, SVGAGI. The CDR3 loop reads CASSYSQGASEQFF. In DNA form, the CDR3 reads TGTGCCAGCAGTTACTCACAGGGGGCAAGTGAGCAGTTCTTC.

V gene TRBV6-5 combines with J gene TRBJ2-1, with TRBD2 matching over 13 bases. Germline CDR1 and CDR2: MNHEY and SVGAGI. V shed 7 bases, J shed 7 bases, and the junction held 7 bases outside the gene matches. There are 15 residues in the CDR3. The CDR3 protein is CASTRVTSGRNEQFF. The CDR3 DNA reads TGTGCCAGCACCCGGGTGACTAGCGGGAGGAATGAGCAGTTCTTC.

The chain is built from TRBV19 and TRBJ1-5; D uncertain. This CDR3 region has 16 residues. Germline V CDR1 and CDR2: LNHDA, SQIVND (reference sequence). Trimming removed 5 bases from V and 4 bases from J, with 18 bases in between. CDR3 amino acids: CASSLIRLARNQPQHF. In nucleotides, the CDR3 is TGTGCCAGTAGTCTAATCCGTTTGGCTAGGAATCAGCCCCAGCATTTT.

The chain recombines TRBV18 with TRBJ2-7; 10 bases line up with TRBD1. The CDR3 extends over 16 amino acids. Germline CDR1 KGHSH, CDR2 LQKENI. V was pared by 2 bases and J by 6 bases, with 10 bases of the junction left unmatched. The CDR3 nucleotides are TGTGCCAGCTCACCATTAACGGGACAGGGGCCTGGCGAGCAGTACTTC. Its protein is CASSPLTGQGPGEQYF.

This chain connects TRBV2 to TRBJ1-4; 10 bases agree with TRBD1. V shed 7 bases and J 6 bases; nucleotides not matched to a gene: 8. This CDR3 comprises 15 residues. In germline, CDR1 is SNHLY, CDR2 FYNNEI. The CDR3: CASNGDRGEDEKLFF. DNA of the CDR3: TGTGCCAGCAACGGGGACAGGGGTGAAGATGAAAAACTGTTTTTT.

The rearrangement uses TRBV5-4 and TRBJ2-1, with 10 bases that match TRBD2. The CDR3 totals 16 residues. Germline trimming cut 4 bases from V and 12 bases from J; bases unmatched to any gene: 16. The V gene's germline CDR1 is SGHNT and CDR2 YYREEE (reference sequence). Here the CDR3 reads CASSQGLANLIHGQFF. The CDR3 DNA reads as TGTGCCAGCAGCCAGGGACTAGCGAACCTCATCCATGGGCAGTTCTTC.

This chain links TRBV27 with TRBJ2-1; TRBD2 is a possible D gene (6 bases). The V and J ends lost 11 bases and 3 bases respectively, with 14 bases between them. Germline loops: CDR1 MNHEY, CDR2 SMNVEV (reference sequence). CDR3 length: 13 amino acids. The CDR3 nucleotides read TGTGCCGCCGGGGGAAGCATCTACAATGAGCAGTTCTTC. Translation gives CAAGGSIYNEQFF.

This clone is classed as medium-sized. CDR3 in DNA: TGTGCCAGCAGCGCTTCCTCAATCCGGGACAGCTCTGGAAACACCATATATTTT. The encoded protein is CASSASSIRDSSGNTIYF. The V and J genes are TRBV9 and TRBJ1-3; TRBD1 matches 7 bases. V trimming: 3 bases; J trimming: 0 bases; junction bases outside the gene matches: 12. The CDR3 loop spans 18 amino acids. Per germline, CDR1 SGDLS and CDR2 YYNGEE.

This clone was detected only once. Other DNA sequences in this sample translate to the same CDR3. This chain links TRBV15 with TRBJ1-4, with TRBD1 identical over 8 bases. Germline V gene data show CDR1 as LNHNV and CDR2 as YYDKDF (reference sequence). This CDR3 contains 14 residues. Unmatched junction bases numbered 2, after V lost 0 bases and J lost 8 bases. The CDR3, as DNA: TGTGCCACCAGCAGAGACAGGGGGCGCGAAAAACTGTTTTTT. Its protein is CATSRDRGREKLFF.

The rearrangement joins TRBV28 to TRBJ1-2, with unresolved D. Germline CDR1 and CDR2: MDHEN and SYDVKM. The CDR3 consists of 15 residues. V lost 5 bases and J lost 2, with 15 bases in between. The CDR3 nucleotides are TGTGCCAGCAGTCGAGCCGGACGGACCAACTATGGCTACACCTTC. Protein sequence: CASSRAGRTNYGYTF.

The V and J genes are TRBV28 and TRBJ1-2, with TRBD1 as a possible D gene (5 bases). This CDR3 is built from 14 residues. Trimming stripped 5 bases from V and 8 bases from J, with 18 bases between. Germline V gives CDR1 MDHEN, CDR2 SYDVKM. CDR3 sequence (DNA): TGTGCCAGCAGTCCTTCTCGCTGGGGCGGAGGCTACACCTTC. Amino acid sequence: CASSPSRWGGGYTF.

The rearrangement uses TRBV29-1 and TRBJ2-7; D is perhaps TRBD2 (5 bases). The V and J ends lost 4 bases and 5 bases respectively, with 12 bases between them. The germline CDR1 and CDR2 sequences are SQVTM and ANQGSEA. CDR3 size: 12 residues. The CDR3 protein is CSVATAGHEQYF. Written as DNA, the CDR3 is TGCAGCGTTGCTACCGCGGGCCACGAGCAGTACTTC.

V usage is TRBV7-9 and J usage is TRBJ1-3, with D possibly being TRBD1 (5 bases). The CDR3 sequence is 14 residues long. The V gene's germline CDR1 is SEHNR and CDR2 FQNEAQ (reference sequence). Deletions cut 4 bases from V and 2 bases from J, with 9 bases between. The CDR3 DNA reads as TGTGCCAGCAGCTCGACAGCCACTGGAAACACCATATATTTT. Residues: CASSSTATGNTIYF.

This sequence joins TRBV18 and TRBJ2-1, with 9 positions matching TRBD1. From germline, CDR1 is KGHSH and CDR2 LQKENI. This CDR3 contains 16 residues. J was trimmed by 7 bases and V by 2 bases; bases with no gene match: 9. The CDR3 loop reads CASSPYGTGQGNEQFF. The CDR3 DNA reads as TGTGCCAGCTCACCATACGGGACAGGGCAAGGGAATGAGCAGTTCTTC.

The chain couples TRBV18 to TRBJ2-7; possibly TRBD2 for D (5 bases). The germline gives CDR1 KGHSH, CDR2 LQKENI. The CDR3 loop spans 15 amino acids. V lost 3 bases and J lost 4, with 16 bases in between. This chain's CDR3 is CASSPDAGPSYEQYF. The CDR3 region has the DNA TGTGCCAGCTCACCTGATGCGGGTCCCTCGTACGAGCAGTACTTC.

There are many counts of this clone. The chain combines TRBV27 with TRBJ1-1; D is undetermined. Trimming removed 7 bases from V and 2 bases from J, with 11 bases in between. CDR3 length: 13 residues. Germline V gene lookup returns CDR1 MNHEY and CDR2 SMNVEV (reference sequence). The CDR3 DNA sequence: TGTGCCAGCACTGGCCTCCGAAACACTGAAGCTTTCTTT. Protein: CASTGLRNTEAFF.

This clone was counted between two and nine times. The chain uses TRBV5-1 and TRBJ2-5, with D hard to call. V shed 0 bases and J shed 5 bases, with 11 bases lying between them. The CDR3 covers 14 residues. The germline CDR1 and CDR2 sequences are SGHRS and YFSETQ. The CDR3: CASSLAGRIETQYF. The CDR3 nucleotides read TGCGCCAGCAGCTTGGCCGGAAGGATTGAGACCCAGTACTTC.

The chain is built from TRBV2 and TRBJ2-1, with D possibly matching TRBD2 (5 bases). The CDR3 is 14 residues long. Germline CDR1 is SNHLY and CDR2 is FYNNEI. V was clipped by 7 bases and J by 9 bases, with 19 bases between them. CDR3 sequence: CASNEGLAVSEQFF. The CDR3 bases are TGTGCCAGCAACGAGGGCCTAGCCGTCTCTGAGCAGTTCTTC. Drawing the rest from reference TRBV2 and TRBJ2-1, the complete variable domain is EPEVTQTPSHQVTQMGQEVILRCVPISNHLYFYWYRQILGQKVEFLVSFYNNEISEKSEIFDDQFSVERPDGSNFTLKIRSTKLEDSAMYFCASNEGLAVSEQFFGPGTRLTVL.

J is TRBJ2-7 and V is TRBV15; D might be TRBD2 (5 bases). Germline CDR1 and CDR2: LNHNV and YYDKDF (reference sequence). The CDR3 runs 15 residues. The V end lost 0 bases, the J end lost 5 bases, and 14 bases lay between the germline ends. CDR3 loop: CATSRDPRGSHEQYF. CDR3 coding DNA: TGTGCCACCAGCAGAGATCCCCGGGGTAGTCACGAGCAGTACTTC.

V gene TRBV18 combines with J gene TRBJ1-4, with a weak D call TRBD1 (6 bases). CDR1 KGHSH and CDR2 LQKENI come from the germline V gene. This CDR3 region has 12 residues. V lost 5 bases and J 7 bases, leaving 8 bases between the germline ends. CDR3 DNA: TGTGCCAGCTCAAGGACAGCTGAAAAACTGTTTTTT. Its translation is CASSRTAEKLFF.

V gene TRBV29-1 combines with J gene TRBJ1-2, with 8 bases identical to TRBD1. V dropped 3 bases and J dropped 6; count of bases not matched to a gene: 3. The CDR3 extends over 12 amino acids. Germline lookup yields CDR1 SQVTM and CDR2 ANQGSEA. The CDR3 DNA reads as TGCAGCGTTGAGACAGGGGTGGATGGCTACACCTTC. Translating gives CSVETGVDGYTF.

This chain joins TRBV2 and TRBJ1-4; perhaps TRBD1 as D (6 bases). The germline gives CDR1 SNHLY, CDR2 FYNNEI. This CDR3 has 12 residues. This CDR3 is CAHGGADEKLFF. The CDR3 DNA reads TGTGCTCACGGGGGGGCGGATGAAAAACTGTTTTTT.

The chain employs TRBV5-1 and TRBJ2-2; the D is unclear. Germline CDR1 and CDR2: SGHRS and YFSETQ. Trimming stripped 2 bases from V and 4 bases from J, with 12 bases between. This CDR3 contains 15 residues. As DNA, the CDR3 is TGCGCCAGCAGCTTATGGGCAAGTGGCACCGGGGAGCTGTTTTTT. It is translated as CASSLWASGTGELFF.

Here the CDR3 reads CASSFTLSVLYF. CDR3 coding DNA: TGTGCCAGCAGTTTTACGTTAAGTGTTCTGTACTTC. V gene TRBV27 combines with J gene TRBJ2-7, with D hard to call. The CDR3 sequence is 12 residues long. The V end was cut by 3 bases, the J end by 12 bases, with 15 bases between. Germline CDR1 and CDR2: MNHEY and SMNVEV (reference sequence).

V is TRBV11-3 and J is TRBJ2-3, with 16 bases that match TRBD2. Germline CDR1 and CDR2: SGHNT and YENEEA. The length of the CDR3 is 15 residues. V lost 2 bases to trimming and J lost 10 bases; unmatched junction nucleotides: 3. For the CDR3, the DNA is TGTGCCAGCAGCTTAACGGGACTAGCGGGAGGGCCGCAGTATTTT. Its protein product is CASSLTGLAGGPQYF.